This T cell receptor beta chain was found in a study of CD8+CD57+ T cells in acquired aplastic anemia. Looking at the study overall: DNA recovered from sorted CD4+ and CD8+ cells had a mean of around 3.3 ug. Findings and caveats of the study: Shared by patients and controls, some 29 CD8+ CDR3s were abundant in patients.

The CDR3 covers 19 residues. Germline CDR1 reads SGDLS; CDR2 reads YYNGEE. V lost 6 bases and J lost 2, with 24 bases in between. Sequenced patients had shown CD8+CD57+ cell expansion by flow cytometry. The enrolled patients all had severe acquired aplastic anemia. For CDR3 and TCR beta VDJ profiling, genomic DNA was the template used. TCRdb reanalysed the reads using MiXCR and keeps one entry per CDR3 protein. The sample lists around 430,000 distinct CDR3 sequences; around 32% were seen once. With regard to this clonotype: The antigen is undetermined.

The sequenced material came from sorted CD4+, CD8+, or CD8+CD57+ T cells (not recorded which) from PBMCs. The origin of this receptor is a human donor with aplastic anemia. The chain employs TRBV9 and TRBJ2-6; the D is unclear. The CDR3 coding sequence is TGTGCCAGCACCCCCTCCGGGCCCGTCATCAAAGCTGGGGCCAACGTCCTGACTTTC. Amino acid sequence: CASTPSGPVIKAGANVLTF.